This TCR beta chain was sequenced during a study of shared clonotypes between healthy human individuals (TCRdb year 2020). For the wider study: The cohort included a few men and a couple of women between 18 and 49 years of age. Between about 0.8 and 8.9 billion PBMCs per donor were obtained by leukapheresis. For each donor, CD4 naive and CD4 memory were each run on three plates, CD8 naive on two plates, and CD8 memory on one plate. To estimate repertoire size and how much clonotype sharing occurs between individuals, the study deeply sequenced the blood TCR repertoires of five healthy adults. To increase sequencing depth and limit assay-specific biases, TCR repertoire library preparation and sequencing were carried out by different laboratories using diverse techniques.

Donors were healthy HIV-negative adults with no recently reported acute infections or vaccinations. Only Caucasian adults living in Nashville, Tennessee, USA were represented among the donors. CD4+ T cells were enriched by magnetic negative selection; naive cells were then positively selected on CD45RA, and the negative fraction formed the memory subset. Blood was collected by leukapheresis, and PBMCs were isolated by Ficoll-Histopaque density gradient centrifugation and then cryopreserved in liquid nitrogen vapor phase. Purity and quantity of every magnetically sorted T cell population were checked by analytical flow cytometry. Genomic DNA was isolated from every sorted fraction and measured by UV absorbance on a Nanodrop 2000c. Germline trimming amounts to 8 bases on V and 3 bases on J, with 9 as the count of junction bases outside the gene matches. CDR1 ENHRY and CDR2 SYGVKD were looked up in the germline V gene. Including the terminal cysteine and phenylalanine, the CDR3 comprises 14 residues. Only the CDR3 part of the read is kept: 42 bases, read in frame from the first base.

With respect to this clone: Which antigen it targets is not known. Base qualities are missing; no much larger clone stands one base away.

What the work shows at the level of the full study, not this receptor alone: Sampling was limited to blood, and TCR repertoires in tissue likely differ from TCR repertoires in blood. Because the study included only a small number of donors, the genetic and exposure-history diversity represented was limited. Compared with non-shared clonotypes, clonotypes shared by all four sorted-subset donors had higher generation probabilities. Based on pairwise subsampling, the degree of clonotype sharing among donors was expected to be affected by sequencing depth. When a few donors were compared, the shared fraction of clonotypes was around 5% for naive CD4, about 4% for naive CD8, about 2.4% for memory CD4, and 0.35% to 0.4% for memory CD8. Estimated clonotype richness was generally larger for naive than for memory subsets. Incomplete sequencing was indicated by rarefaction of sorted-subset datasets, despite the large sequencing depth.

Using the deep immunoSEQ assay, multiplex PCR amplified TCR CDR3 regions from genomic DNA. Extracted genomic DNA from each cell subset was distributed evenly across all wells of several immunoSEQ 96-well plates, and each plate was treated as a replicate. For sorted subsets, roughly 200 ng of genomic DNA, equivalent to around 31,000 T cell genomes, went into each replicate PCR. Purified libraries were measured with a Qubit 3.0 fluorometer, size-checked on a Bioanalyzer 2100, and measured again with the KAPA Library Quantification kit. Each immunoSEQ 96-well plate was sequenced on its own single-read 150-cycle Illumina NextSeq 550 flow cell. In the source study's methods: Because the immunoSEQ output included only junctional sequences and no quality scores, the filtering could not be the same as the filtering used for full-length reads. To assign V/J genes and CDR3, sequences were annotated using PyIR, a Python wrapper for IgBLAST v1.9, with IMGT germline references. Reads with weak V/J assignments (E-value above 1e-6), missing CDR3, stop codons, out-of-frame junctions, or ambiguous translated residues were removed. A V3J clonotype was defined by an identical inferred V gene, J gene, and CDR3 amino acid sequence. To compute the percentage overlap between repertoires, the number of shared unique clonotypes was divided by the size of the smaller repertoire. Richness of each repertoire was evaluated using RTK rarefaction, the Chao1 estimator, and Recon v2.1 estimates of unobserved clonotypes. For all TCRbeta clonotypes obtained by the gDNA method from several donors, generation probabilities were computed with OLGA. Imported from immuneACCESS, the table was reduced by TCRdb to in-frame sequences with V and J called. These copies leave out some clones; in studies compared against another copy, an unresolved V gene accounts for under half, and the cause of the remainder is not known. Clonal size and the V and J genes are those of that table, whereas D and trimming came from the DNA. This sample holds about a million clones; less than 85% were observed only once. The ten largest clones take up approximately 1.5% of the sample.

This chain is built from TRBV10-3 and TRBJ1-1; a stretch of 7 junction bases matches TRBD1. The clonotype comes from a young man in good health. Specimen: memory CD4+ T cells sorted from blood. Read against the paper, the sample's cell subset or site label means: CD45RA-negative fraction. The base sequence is TGTGCCATCCGCCAGACAGGGACCTACACTGAAGCTTTCTTT. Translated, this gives CAIRQTGTYTEAFF.